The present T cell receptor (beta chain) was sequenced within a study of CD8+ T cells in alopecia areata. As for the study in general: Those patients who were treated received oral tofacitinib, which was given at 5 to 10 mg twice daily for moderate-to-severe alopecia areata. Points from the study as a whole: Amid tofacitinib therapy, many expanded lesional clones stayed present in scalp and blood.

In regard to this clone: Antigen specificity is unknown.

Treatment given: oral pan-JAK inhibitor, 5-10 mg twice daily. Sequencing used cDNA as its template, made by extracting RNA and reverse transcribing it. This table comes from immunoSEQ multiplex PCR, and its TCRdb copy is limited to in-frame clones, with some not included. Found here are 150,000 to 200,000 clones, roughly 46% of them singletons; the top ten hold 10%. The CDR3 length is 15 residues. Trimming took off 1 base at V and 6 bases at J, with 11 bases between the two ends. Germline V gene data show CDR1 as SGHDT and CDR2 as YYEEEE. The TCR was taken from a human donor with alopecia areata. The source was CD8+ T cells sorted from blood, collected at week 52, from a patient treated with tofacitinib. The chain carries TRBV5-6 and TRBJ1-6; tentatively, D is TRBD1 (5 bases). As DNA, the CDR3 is TGTGCCAGCAGCTTGTTGGGGGATCCTAATTCACCCCTCCACTTT. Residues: CASSLLGDPNSPLHF.